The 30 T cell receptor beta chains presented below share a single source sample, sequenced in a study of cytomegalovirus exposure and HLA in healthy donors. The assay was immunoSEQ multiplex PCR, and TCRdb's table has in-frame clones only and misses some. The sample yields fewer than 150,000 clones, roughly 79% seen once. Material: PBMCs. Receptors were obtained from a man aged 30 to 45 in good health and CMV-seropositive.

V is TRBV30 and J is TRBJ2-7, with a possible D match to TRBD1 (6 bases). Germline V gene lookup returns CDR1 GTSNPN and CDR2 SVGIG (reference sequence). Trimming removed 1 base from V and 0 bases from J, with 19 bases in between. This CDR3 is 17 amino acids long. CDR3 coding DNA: TGTGCCTGGAGTGAGGGGTCCGGGACAAAGAGCTCCTACGAGCAGTACTTC. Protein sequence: CAWSEGSGTKSSYEQYF.

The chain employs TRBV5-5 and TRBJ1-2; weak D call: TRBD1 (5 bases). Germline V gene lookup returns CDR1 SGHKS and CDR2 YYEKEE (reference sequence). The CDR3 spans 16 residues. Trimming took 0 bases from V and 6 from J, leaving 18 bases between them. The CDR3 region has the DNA TGTGCCAGCAGCTTGGGGGGCGGGAGGGGATCCCATGGCTACACCTTC. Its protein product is CASSLGGGRGSHGYTF. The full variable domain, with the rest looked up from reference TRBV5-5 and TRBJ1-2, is DAGVTQSPTHLIKTRGQQVTLRCSPISGHKSVSWYQQVLGQGPQFIFQYYEKEERGRGNFPDRFSARQFPNYSSELNVNALLLGDSALYLCASSLGGGRGSHGYTFGSGTRLTVV.

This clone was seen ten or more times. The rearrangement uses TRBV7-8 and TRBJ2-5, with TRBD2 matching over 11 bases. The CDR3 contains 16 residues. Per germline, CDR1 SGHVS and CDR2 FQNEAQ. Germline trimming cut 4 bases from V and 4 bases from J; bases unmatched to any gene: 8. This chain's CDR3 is CASSSAGLAVGETQYF. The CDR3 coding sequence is TGTGCCAGCAGCTCCGCGGGACTAGCGGTGGGAGAGACCCAGTACTTC. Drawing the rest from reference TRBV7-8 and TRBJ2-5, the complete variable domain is GAGVSQSPRYKVAKRGQDVALRCDPISGHVSLFWYQQALGQGPEFLTYFQNEAQLDKSGLPSDRFFAERPEGSVSTLKIQRTQQEDSAVYLCASSSAGLAVGETQYFGPGTRLLVL.

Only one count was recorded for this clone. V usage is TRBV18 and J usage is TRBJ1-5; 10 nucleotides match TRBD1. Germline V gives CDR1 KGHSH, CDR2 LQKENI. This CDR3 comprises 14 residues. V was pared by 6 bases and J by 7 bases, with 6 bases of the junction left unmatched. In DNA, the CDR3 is TGTGCCAGCTCCCCCGGGACAGGGGACCAGCCCCAGCATTTT. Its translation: CASSPGTGDQPQHF.

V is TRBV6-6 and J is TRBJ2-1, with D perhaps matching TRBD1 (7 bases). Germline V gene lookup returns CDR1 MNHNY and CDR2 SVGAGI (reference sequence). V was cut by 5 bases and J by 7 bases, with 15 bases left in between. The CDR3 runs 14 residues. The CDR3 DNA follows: TGTGCCAGCAGTCGAGTGACAGGGAGGAATGAGCAGTTCTTC. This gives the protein CASSRVTGRNEQFF.

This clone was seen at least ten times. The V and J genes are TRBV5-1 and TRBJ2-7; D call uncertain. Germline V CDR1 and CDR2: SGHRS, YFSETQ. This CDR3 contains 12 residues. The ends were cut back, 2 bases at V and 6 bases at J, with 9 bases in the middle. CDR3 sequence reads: CASSLNEAEQYF. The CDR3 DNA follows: TGCGCCAGCAGCTTAAATGAGGCCGAGCAGTACTTC.

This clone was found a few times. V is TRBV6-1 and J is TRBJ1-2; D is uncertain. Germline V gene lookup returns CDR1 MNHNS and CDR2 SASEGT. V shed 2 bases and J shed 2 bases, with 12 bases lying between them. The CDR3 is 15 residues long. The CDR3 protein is CASSEQTIGNYGYTF. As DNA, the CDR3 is TGTGCCAGCAGTGAACAGACAATTGGCAACTATGGCTACACCTTC.

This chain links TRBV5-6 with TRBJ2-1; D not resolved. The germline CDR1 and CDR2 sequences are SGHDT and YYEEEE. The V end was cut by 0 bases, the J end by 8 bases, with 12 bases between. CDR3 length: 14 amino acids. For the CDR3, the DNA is TGTGCCAGCAGCTTGGTCAACAGCATCGATGAGCAGTTCTTC. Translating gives CASSLVNSIDEQFF. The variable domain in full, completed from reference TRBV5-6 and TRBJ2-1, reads DAGVTQSPTHLIKTRGQQVTLRCSPKSGHDTVSWYQQALGQGPQFIFQYYEEEERQRGNFPDRFSGHQFPNYSSELNVNALLLGDSALYLCASSLVNSIDEQFFGPGTRLTVL.

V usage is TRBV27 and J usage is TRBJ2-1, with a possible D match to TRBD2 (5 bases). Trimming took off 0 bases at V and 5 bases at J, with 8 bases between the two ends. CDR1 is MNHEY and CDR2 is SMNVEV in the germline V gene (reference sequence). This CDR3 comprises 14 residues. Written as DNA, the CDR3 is TGTGCCAGCAGTTTATCGACGGGGAACAATGAGCAGTTCTTC. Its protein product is CASSLSTGNNEQFF.

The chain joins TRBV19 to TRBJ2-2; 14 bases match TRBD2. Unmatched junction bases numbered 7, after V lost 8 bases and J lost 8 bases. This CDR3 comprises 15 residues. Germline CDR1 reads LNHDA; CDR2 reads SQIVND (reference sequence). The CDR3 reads CASGGTSGSIGELFF. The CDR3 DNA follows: TGTGCCAGTGGCGGGACTAGCGGGAGTATAGGGGAGCTGTTTTTT. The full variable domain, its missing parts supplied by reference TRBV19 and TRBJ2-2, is DGGITQSPKYLFRKEGQNVTLSCEQNLNHDAMYWYRQDPGQGLRLIYYSQIVNDFQKGDIAEGYSVSREKKESFPLTVTSAQKNPTAFYLCASGGTSGSIGELFFGEGSRLTVL.

The CDR3 reads CASSSGLAGVDTQYF. The CDR3 DNA sequence: TGCGCCAGCAGCTCCGGACTAGCGGGGGTAGATACGCAGTATTTT. The chain carries TRBV5-1 and TRBJ2-3; 13 bases agree with TRBD2. The ends lost 3 bases at V and 5 bases at J; junction bases unmatched: 3. This CDR3 comprises 15 residues. Germline V gene sequence: CDR1 SGHRS, CDR2 YFSETQ.

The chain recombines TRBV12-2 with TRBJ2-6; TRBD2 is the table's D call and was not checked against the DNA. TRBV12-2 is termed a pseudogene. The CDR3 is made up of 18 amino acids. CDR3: CASRLGGRRSSGANVLTF. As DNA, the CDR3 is TGTGCAAGTCGCTTAGGAGGGCGGAGGAGCTCTGGGGCCAACGTCCTGACTTTC.

In DNA form, the CDR3 reads TGTGCCATCAGTGAGGTTGCCGGTGAAGCTTTCTTT. It encodes CAISEVAGEAFF. The V and J genes are TRBV10-3 and TRBJ1-1; no clear D. With 2 bases removed from V and 7 bases from J, the gap between germline ends came to 8 bases. The CDR3 runs to 12 residues. Germline V gene sequence: CDR1 ENHRY, CDR2 SYGVKD.

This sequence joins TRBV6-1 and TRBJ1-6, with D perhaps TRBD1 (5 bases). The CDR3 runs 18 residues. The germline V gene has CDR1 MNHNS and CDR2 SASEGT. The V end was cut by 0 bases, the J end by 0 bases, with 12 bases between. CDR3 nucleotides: TGTGCCAGCAGTGAAGCGTTAGGGGCCAGCTCCTATAATTCACCCCTCCACTTT. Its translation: CASSEALGASSYNSPLHF.

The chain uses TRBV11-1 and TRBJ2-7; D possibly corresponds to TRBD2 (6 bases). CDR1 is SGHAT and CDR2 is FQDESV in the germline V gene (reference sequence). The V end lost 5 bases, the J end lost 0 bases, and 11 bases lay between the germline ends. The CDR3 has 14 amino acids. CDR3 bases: TGTGCCAGCAGCCCGCTAGCGAGCTCCTACGAGCAGTACTTC. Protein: CASSPLASSYEQYF.

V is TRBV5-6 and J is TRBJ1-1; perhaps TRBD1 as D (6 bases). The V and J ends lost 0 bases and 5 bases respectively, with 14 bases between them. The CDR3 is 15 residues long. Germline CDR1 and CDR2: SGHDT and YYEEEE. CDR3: CASSLGQVKGTEAFF. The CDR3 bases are TGTGCCAGCAGCTTGGGACAGGTAAAAGGTACTGAAGCTTTCTTT.

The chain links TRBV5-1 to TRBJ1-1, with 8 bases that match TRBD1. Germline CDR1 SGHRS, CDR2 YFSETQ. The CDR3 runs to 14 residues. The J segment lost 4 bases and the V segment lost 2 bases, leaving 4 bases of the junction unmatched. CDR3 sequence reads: CASSLTGGSTEAFF. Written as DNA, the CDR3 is TGCGCCAGCAGCTTAACAGGGGGAAGCACTGAAGCTTTCTTT.

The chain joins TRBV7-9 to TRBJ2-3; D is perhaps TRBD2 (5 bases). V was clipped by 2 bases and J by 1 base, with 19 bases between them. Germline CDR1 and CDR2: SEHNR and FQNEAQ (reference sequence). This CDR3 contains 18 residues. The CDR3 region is CASSLKSGHPEGTDTQYF. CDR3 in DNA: TGTGCCAGCAGCTTAAAGTCCGGTCACCCGGAGGGCACAGATACGCAGTATTTT. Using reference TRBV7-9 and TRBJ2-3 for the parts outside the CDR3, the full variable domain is DTGVSQNPRHKITKRGQNVTFRCDPISEHNRLYWYRQTLGQGPEFLTYFQNEAQLEKSRLLSDRFSAERPKGSFSTLEIQRTEQGDSAMYLCASSLKSGHPEGTDTQYFGPGTRLTVL.

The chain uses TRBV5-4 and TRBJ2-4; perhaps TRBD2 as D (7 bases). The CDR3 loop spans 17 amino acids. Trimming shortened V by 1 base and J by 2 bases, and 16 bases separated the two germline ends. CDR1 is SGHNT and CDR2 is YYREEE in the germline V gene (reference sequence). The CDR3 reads CASSLPEGGGSKNIQYF. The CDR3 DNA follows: TGTGCCAGCAGCTTGCCGGAGGGAGGGGGATCCAAAAACATTCAGTACTTC.

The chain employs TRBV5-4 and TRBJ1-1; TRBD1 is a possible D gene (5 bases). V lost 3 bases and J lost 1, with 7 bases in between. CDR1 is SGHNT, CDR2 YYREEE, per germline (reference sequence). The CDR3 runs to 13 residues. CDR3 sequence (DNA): TGTGCCAGCAGCTGGGACTGGAACACTGAAGCTTTCTTT. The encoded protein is CASSWDWNTEAFF.

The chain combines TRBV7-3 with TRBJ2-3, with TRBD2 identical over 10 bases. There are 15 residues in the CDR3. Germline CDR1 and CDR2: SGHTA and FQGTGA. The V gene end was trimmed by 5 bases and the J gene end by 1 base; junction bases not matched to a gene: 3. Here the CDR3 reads CASSPGTSGTDTQYF. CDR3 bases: TGTGCCAGCAGCCCCGGGACTAGCGGCACAGATACGCAGTATTTT. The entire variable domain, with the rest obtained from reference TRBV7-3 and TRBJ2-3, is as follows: GAGVSQTPSNKVTEKGKYVELRCDPISGHTALYWYRQSLGQGPEFLIYFQGTGAADDSGLPNDRFFAVRPEGSVSTLKIQRTERGDSAVYLCASSPGTSGTDTQYFGPGTRLTVL.

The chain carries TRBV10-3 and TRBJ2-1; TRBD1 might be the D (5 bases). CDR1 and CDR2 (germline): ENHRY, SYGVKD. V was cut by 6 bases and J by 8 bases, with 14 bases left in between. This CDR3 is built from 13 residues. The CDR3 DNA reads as TGTGCCATCAGCGTCCAGGGTGCGGATGAGCAGTTCTTC. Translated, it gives CAISVQGADEQFF.

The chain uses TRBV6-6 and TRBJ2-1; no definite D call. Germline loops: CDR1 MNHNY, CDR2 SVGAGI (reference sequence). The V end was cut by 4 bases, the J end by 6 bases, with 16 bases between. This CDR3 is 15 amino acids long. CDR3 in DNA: TGTGCCAGCAGTTCACTCGAGAGGAAAGCCAATGAGCAGTTCTTC. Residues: CASSSLERKANEQFF.

In nucleotides, the CDR3 is TGTGCCAGCAGTGAAAGGTCGCGGGGGGCCGCCTTAGGGACCCAGTACTTC. Translating it yields CASSERSRGAALGTQYF. This sequence joins TRBV2 and TRBJ2-5; 8 bases map to TRBD2. Germline CDR1 and CDR2: SNHLY and FYNNEI. CDR3 length: 17 amino acids. The J segment lost 7 bases and the V segment lost 2 bases, leaving 15 bases of the junction unmatched. The full variable domain, its missing parts supplied by reference TRBV2 and TRBJ2-5, is EPEVTQTPSHQVTQMGQEVILRCVPISNHLYFYWYRQILGQKVEFLVSFYNNEISEKSEIFDDQFSVERPDGSNFTLKIRSTKLEDSAMYFCASSERSRGAALGTQYFGPGTRLLVL.

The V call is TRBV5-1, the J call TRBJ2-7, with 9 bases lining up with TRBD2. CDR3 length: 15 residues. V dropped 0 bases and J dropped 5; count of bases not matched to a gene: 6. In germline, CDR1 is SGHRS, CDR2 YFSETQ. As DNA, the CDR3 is TGCGCCAGCAGCTTGGGCGGGAGGGCCGGGGACGAGCAGTACTTC. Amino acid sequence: CASSLGGRAGDEQYF.

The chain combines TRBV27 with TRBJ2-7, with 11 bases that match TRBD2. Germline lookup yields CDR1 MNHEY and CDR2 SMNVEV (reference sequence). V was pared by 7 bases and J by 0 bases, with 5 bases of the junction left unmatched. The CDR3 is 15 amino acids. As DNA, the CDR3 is TGTGCCAGCATTACCACTAGCGGGAGCTCCTACGAGCAGTACTTC. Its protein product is CASITTSGSSYEQYF.

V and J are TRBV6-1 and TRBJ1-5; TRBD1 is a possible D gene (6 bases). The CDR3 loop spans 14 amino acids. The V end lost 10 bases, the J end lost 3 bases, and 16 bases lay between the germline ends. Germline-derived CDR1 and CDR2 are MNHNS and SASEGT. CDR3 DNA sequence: TGTGCCACTAAGGGGACAACGATCAATCAGCCCCAGCATTTT. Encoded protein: CATKGTTINQPQHF.

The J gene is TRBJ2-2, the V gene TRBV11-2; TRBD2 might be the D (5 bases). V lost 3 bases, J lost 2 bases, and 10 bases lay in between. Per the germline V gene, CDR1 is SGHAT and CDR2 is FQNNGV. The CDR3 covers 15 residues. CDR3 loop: CASSLIRTNTGELFF. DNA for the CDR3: TGTGCCAGCAGCTTGATAAGGACTAACACCGGGGAGCTGTTTTTT.

CDR3 amino acids: CASSLSGGLGNSPLHF. In nucleotides, the CDR3 is TGTGCCAGCAGTTTATCCGGGGGGCTGGGTAATTCACCCCTCCACTTT. The chain carries TRBV27 and TRBJ1-6; a weak D match, TRBD1 (6 bases). The V gene's germline CDR1 is MNHEY and CDR2 SMNVEV (reference sequence). The CDR3 has 16 amino acids. V lost 0 bases, J lost 6 bases, and 12 bases lay in between.

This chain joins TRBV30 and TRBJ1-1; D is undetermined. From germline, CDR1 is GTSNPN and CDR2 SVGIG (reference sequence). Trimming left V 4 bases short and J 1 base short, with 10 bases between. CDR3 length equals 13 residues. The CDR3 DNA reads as TGTGCCTGGACGCCAAACGGGAACACTGAAGCTTTCTTT. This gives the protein CAWTPNGNTEAFF.